Sequencing of this T cell receptor (beta chain) was carried out in a study of HIV-infected patients and healthy controls. The repertoire came from unfractionated whole blood and reflected all unsorted peripheral T cells. Alpha and beta constant-region primers primed reverse transcription of 400 to 650 ng RNA. Using multiplexing indices, alpha and beta chain libraries were generated apart by chain-specific third strand synthesis. TCRdb reprocessed the 5' RACE reads via MiXCR and lists one record per CDR3 protein. This table has under 15,000 distinct CDR3 sequences, just over 5% appearing once. Germline CDR1 is SQVTM and CDR2 is ANQGSEA. This CDR3 is 11 amino acids long. V gave up 7 bases and J gave up 8 bases, with 14 bases separating them. Ten or more counts support this clonotype.

Sequencing input: blood. The source of this sequence is an adult in good health. The gene calls are TRBV29-1 and TRBJ1-2; D is possibly TRBD1 (6 bases). The CDR3 DNA sequence: TGCAGCGGGCAGGGGATAGAGGGCTACACCTTC. This encodes CSGQGIEGYTF.